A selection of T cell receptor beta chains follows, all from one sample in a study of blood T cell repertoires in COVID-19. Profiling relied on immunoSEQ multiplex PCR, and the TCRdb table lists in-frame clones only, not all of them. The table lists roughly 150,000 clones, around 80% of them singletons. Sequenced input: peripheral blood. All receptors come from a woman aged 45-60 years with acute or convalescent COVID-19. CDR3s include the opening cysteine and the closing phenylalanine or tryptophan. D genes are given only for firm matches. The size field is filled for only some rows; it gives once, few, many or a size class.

cdr3_nt: TGTGCCAGCAGTTTAGGGCAGAACACTGAAGCTTTCTTT; cdr3_aa: CASSLGQNTEAFF; clone_size: -; d_call: -; j_call: TRBJ1-1; cdr3_length: 13; v_call: TRBV12-3/TRBV12-4
cdr3_nt: TGTGCCAGCAGGCCACAGGGGGCCTCAGATACGCAGTATTTT; cdr3_aa: CASRPQGASDTQYF; clone_size: -; d_call: TRBD1; j_call: TRBJ2-3; cdr3_length: 14; v_call: TRBV7-2
cdr3_nt: TGCGCCAGCTTCGGGGGGGTTGGCAATCAGCCCCAGCATTTT; cdr3_aa: CASFGGVGNQPQHF; clone_size: -; d_call: -; j_call: TRBJ1-5; cdr3_length: 14; v_call: TRBV10-2
cdr3_nt: TGCGCCAGCAGCCAAGAGGTACCTGCGAGCACCATATATTTT; cdr3_aa: CASSQEVPASTIYF; clone_size: -; d_call: -; j_call: TRBJ1-3; cdr3_length: 14; v_call: TRBV5-1
cdr3_nt: TGTGCCAGCAGCGTAGGACGGGGTGGGAATGAAAAACTGTTTTTT; cdr3_aa: CASSVGRGGNEKLFF; clone_size: -; d_call: -; j_call: TRBJ1-4; cdr3_length: 15; v_call: TRBV9
cdr3_nt: TGTGCCAGCTCACCTAACGGACAGGCGGTTGATACGCAGTATTTT; cdr3_aa: CASSPNGQAVDTQYF; clone_size: -; d_call: TRBD1; j_call: TRBJ2-3; cdr3_length: 15; v_call: TRBV18
cdr3_nt: TGCGCCAGCAGCTTGGGACAGGGGGGACTAAATACGCAGTATTTT; cdr3_aa: CASSLGQGGLNTQYF; clone_size: once; d_call: TRBD1; j_call: TRBJ2-3; cdr3_length: 15; v_call: TRBV5-1
cdr3_nt: TGTGCCATCAGTGCAGGGACAGGGCCGCAGGAGACCCAGTACTTC; cdr3_aa: CAISAGTGPQETQYF; clone_size: -; d_call: TRBD1; j_call: TRBJ2-5; cdr3_length: 15; v_call: TRBV10-3
cdr3_nt: TGTGCCAGTAGCCTCCAGGGGACAGGGGGCGCCCGGGCTAACTATGGCTACACCTTC; cdr3_aa: CASSLQGTGGARANYGYTF; clone_size: -; d_call: TRBD1; j_call: TRBJ1-2; cdr3_length: 19; v_call: TRBV19
cdr3_nt: TGCGCCAGCAGACTAGCGGGAGAGGTCGGAGAGCAGTTCTTC; cdr3_aa: CASRLAGEVGEQFF; clone_size: -; d_call: TRBD2; j_call: TRBJ2-1; cdr3_length: 14; v_call: TRBV4-3
cdr3_nt: TGTGCCTCCGCTTCAGGGAGGGTCTATGGCTACACCTTC; cdr3_aa: CASASGRVYGYTF; clone_size: -; d_call: -; j_call: TRBJ1-2; cdr3_length: 13; v_call: TRBV12-3/TRBV12-4
cdr3_nt: TGTGCCAGCAGCGGGCGGGTCCCCTACAATGAGCAGTTCTTC; cdr3_aa: CASSGRVPYNEQFF; clone_size: -; d_call: -; j_call: TRBJ2-1; cdr3_length: 14; v_call: TRBV3-1/TRBV3-2
cdr3_nt: TGTGCCAGCAGCAATGTAACCGTTACAGGAGTCTCCTACAATGAGCAGTTCTTC; cdr3_aa: CASSNVTVTGVSYNEQFF; clone_size: -; d_call: -; j_call: TRBJ2-1; cdr3_length: 18; v_call: TRBV21-1
cdr3_nt: TGTGCCAGTAGTAGTTCAGGGTCAACCAATCAGCCCCAGCATTTT; cdr3_aa: CASSSSGSTNQPQHF; clone_size: -; d_call: -; j_call: TRBJ1-5; cdr3_length: 15; v_call: TRBV19
cdr3_nt: TGTGCCAGCCTCAAAGCGGGGGGGCAAGAGACCCAGTACTTC; cdr3_aa: CASLKAGGQETQYF; clone_size: -; d_call: TRBD2; j_call: TRBJ2-5; cdr3_length: 14; v_call: TRBV7-8
cdr3_nt: TGTGCCAGCAGCTCACCGCCGGGTTTAGTGGACTTC; cdr3_aa: CASSSPPGLVDF; clone_size: -; d_call: -; j_call: TRBJ2-4; cdr3_length: 12; v_call: TRBV7-2
cdr3_nt: TGTGCCAGCAGCTTGGACCCCCGGGAGCAGTTCTTC; cdr3_aa: CASSLDPREQFF; clone_size: -; d_call: -; j_call: TRBJ2-1; cdr3_length: 12; v_call: TRBV5-4
cdr3_nt: TGTGCCAGCAGCCCGGGACAGGAGGTCACTGAAGCTTTCTTT; cdr3_aa: CASSPGQEVTEAFF; clone_size: -; d_call: TRBD1; j_call: TRBJ1-1; cdr3_length: 14; v_call: TRBV9
cdr3_nt: TGTGCCAGCAGCTTAAAGACAGGATTCTCCTACGAGCAGTACTTC; cdr3_aa: CASSLKTGFSYEQYF; clone_size: -; d_call: -; j_call: TRBJ2-7; cdr3_length: 15; v_call: TRBV7-9
cdr3_nt: TGCGCCAGCAGCCACACGGGAAACCCAACCGAGCAGTACTTC; cdr3_aa: CASSHTGNPTEQYF; clone_size: -; d_call: -; j_call: TRBJ2-7; cdr3_length: 14; v_call: TRBV4-3
cdr3_nt: TGTGCCAGCAGCGTAGCGGGACTAGCAGATCCCAATGAGCAGTTCTTC; cdr3_aa: CASSVAGLADPNEQFF; clone_size: -; d_call: TRBD2; j_call: TRBJ2-1; cdr3_length: 16; v_call: TRBV9
cdr3_nt: TGTGCCAGCAGCTTATTCGAGGGCTACACCTTC; cdr3_aa: CASSLFEGYTF; clone_size: -; d_call: -; j_call: TRBJ1-2; cdr3_length: 11; v_call: TRBV7-2
cdr3_nt: TGTGCCAGCAGCGTAGGAGGCGGGACAGGGCCTAGGAATACGCAGTATTTT; cdr3_aa: CASSVGGGTGPRNTQYF; clone_size: -; d_call: TRBD1; j_call: TRBJ2-3; cdr3_length: 17; v_call: TRBV9
cdr3_nt: TGTGCCAGCAGGAGACAGGGACAAGAGACCCAGTACTTC; cdr3_aa: CASRRQGQETQYF; clone_size: -; d_call: TRBD1; j_call: TRBJ2-5; cdr3_length: 13; v_call: TRBV28
cdr3_nt: TGTGCCAGCAGCATTACCGGGACACATACCGGGGAGCTGTTTTTT; cdr3_aa: CASSITGTHTGELFF; clone_size: -; d_call: -; j_call: TRBJ2-2; cdr3_length: 15; v_call: TRBV5-6
cdr3_nt: TGTGCCAGCAGTGAACTGGGCAGGGTCGATAATTCACCCCTCCACTTT; cdr3_aa: CASSELGRVDNSPLHF; clone_size: -; d_call: -; j_call: TRBJ1-6; cdr3_length: 16; v_call: TRBV28
cdr3_nt: TGTGCCAGCAGTTACTCGGGGACAGGACTCTTGAACACTGAAGCTTTCTTT; cdr3_aa: CASSYSGTGLLNTEAFF; clone_size: -; d_call: TRBD1; j_call: TRBJ1-1; cdr3_length: 17; v_call: TRBV6-2/TRBV6-3
cdr3_nt: TGTGCCAGCAGACGACAGAATAATTCACCCCTCCACTTT; cdr3_aa: CASRRQNNSPLHF; clone_size: -; d_call: -; j_call: TRBJ1-6; cdr3_length: 13; v_call: TRBV6-4
cdr3_nt: TGTGCCAGTAGTATGTTGGGGGCGGAAAAACTGTTTTTT; cdr3_aa: CASSMLGAEKLFF; clone_size: -; d_call: -; j_call: TRBJ1-4; cdr3_length: 13; v_call: TRBV19
cdr3_nt: TGTGCCAGCAGCCCCCCTAGCGGGAGGGCCTACAATGAGCAGTTCTTC; cdr3_aa: CASSPPSGRAYNEQFF; clone_size: -; d_call: TRBD2; j_call: TRBJ2-1; cdr3_length: 16; v_call: TRBV7-7
cdr3_nt: TGTGCCAGCTCTCGGACACTAGCGGGGGGCCTCCCGCCCTACAATGAGCAGTTCTTC; cdr3_aa: CASSRTLAGGLPPYNEQFF; clone_size: once; d_call: TRBD2; j_call: TRBJ2-1; cdr3_length: 19; v_call: TRBV18
cdr3_nt: TGTGCCAGCAGCCAAGCGGGGGGACTAGCGGGAGGAAGCCAAGAGACCCAGTACTTC; cdr3_aa: CASSQAGGLAGGSQETQYF; clone_size: -; d_call: TRBD2; j_call: TRBJ2-5; cdr3_length: 19; v_call: TRBV3-1/TRBV3-2
cdr3_nt: TGTGCCAGCAGCTTGGCAGGGAATGGCTACACCTTC; cdr3_aa: CASSLAGNGYTF; clone_size: once; d_call: -; j_call: TRBJ1-2; cdr3_length: 12; v_call: TRBV5-4
cdr3_nt: TGTGCCAGTAGGATACCGGGACAAGGCAATGAAAAACTGTTTTTT; cdr3_aa: CASRIPGQGNEKLFF; clone_size: -; d_call: -; j_call: TRBJ1-4; cdr3_length: 15; v_call: TRBV19
cdr3_nt: TGTGCCAGCAGCTTGGCAGGCAGGGACGAGCAGTACTTC; cdr3_aa: CASSLAGRDEQYF; clone_size: -; d_call: -; j_call: TRBJ2-7; cdr3_length: 13; v_call: TRBV5-4
cdr3_nt: TGTGCCAGCAGCTCGCTGGGCTTGGTGACAGATACGCAGTATTTT; cdr3_aa: CASSSLGLVTDTQYF; clone_size: few; d_call: -; j_call: TRBJ2-3; cdr3_length: 15; v_call: TRBV7-9
cdr3_nt: TGTGCCAGCAGCGCTGGCAACAGCAATCAGCCCCAGCATTTT; cdr3_aa: CASSAGNSNQPQHF; clone_size: -; d_call: -; j_call: TRBJ1-5; cdr3_length: 14; v_call: TRBV9
cdr3_nt: TGCGCCAGCAGCTCCCGGACAGGGGGGACTGGAAACACCATATATTTT; cdr3_aa: CASSSRTGGTGNTIYF; clone_size: -; d_call: TRBD1; j_call: TRBJ1-3; cdr3_length: 16; v_call: TRBV4-3
cdr3_nt: TGTGCCAGCGCCCTACAGGCAGGAGATACGCAGTATTTT; cdr3_aa: CASALQAGDTQYF; clone_size: -; d_call: -; j_call: TRBJ2-3; cdr3_length: 13; v_call: TRBV28
cdr3_nt: TGTGCCAGCAGCGTAGGTCGGGGGGGCCCGAATGAGCAGTTCTTC; cdr3_aa: CASSVGRGGPNEQFF; clone_size: -; d_call: TRBD2; j_call: TRBJ2-1; cdr3_length: 15; v_call: TRBV9
cdr3_nt: TGCGCCAGCAGCCAAGGTAGGGGGGGTGGAACTGAAGCTTTCTTT; cdr3_aa: CASSQGRGGGTEAFF; clone_size: -; d_call: -; j_call: TRBJ1-1; cdr3_length: 15; v_call: TRBV4-1
cdr3_nt: TGTGCCTGGGGGACAGGGGATAGCACAGATACGCAGTATTTT; cdr3_aa: CAWGTGDSTDTQYF; clone_size: few; d_call: TRBD1; j_call: TRBJ2-3; cdr3_length: 14; v_call: TRBV30
cdr3_nt: TGTGCCAGCAGCCTCGGACAGGGGCGCAATCAGCCCCAGCATTTT; cdr3_aa: CASSLGQGRNQPQHF; clone_size: -; d_call: TRBD1; j_call: TRBJ1-5; cdr3_length: 15; v_call: TRBV4-2
cdr3_nt: TGTGCCAGCAGCCATCATACCTCCGGGGTCCGGGGAGATACGCAGTATTTT; cdr3_aa: CASSHHTSGVRGDTQYF; clone_size: many; d_call: -; j_call: TRBJ2-3; cdr3_length: 17; v_call: TRBV3-1/TRBV3-2